The T cell receptor beta chain under discussion was sequenced for a study of T cells in Graves' hyperthyroidism and ophthalmopathy. Overall study findings and caveats: Through a model of 13 V-J features, ophthalmopathy was separated from stable hyperthyroidism. In blood, most of the thyroid clonotypes expanded above 0.001 were also present. The model anticipated ophthalmopathy a median approximately 6.7 months pre-onset.

With 3 bases removed from V and 1 base from J, the gap between germline ends came to 7 bases. The CDR3 sequence is 13 residues long. Germline V gene sequence: CDR1 SGDLS, CDR2 YYNGEE. The sample holds many counts of this clonotype. Its antigen is undetermined. Researchers amplified the TCR beta CDR3 regions from RNA transcripts. During a first-round RT-PCR of the TCR CDR3, the HTBI primer set was used. TCRdb analysed the multiplex PCR reads with MiXCR anew, one entry per CDR3 protein. The table has 400,000 or so distinct CDR3 sequences, roughly 13% seen once; the top ten hold around 28%. The sequence was obtained from a man in his forties or fifties with Graves' ophthalmopathy. This chain uses TRBV9 with TRBJ1-1, with D possibly TRBD1 on 5 matching bases. Specimen: blood. The CDR3 is CASSAGQNTEAFF. CDR3 DNA sequence: TGTGCCAGCAGCGCAGGACAGAACACTGAAGCTTTCTTT.